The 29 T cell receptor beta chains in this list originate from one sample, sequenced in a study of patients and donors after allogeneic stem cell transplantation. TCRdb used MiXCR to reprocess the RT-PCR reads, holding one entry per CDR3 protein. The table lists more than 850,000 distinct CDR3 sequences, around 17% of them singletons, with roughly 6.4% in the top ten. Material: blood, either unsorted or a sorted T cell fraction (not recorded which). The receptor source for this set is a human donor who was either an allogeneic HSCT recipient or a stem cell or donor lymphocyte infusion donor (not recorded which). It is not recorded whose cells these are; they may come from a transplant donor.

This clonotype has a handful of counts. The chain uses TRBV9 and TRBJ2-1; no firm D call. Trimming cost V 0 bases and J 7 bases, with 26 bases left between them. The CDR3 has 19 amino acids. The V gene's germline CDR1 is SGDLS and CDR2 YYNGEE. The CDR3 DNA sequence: TGTGCCAGCAGCGTAGCTCTGGTGCCTCAGACCCAATTACCTAATGAGCAGTTCTTC. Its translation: CASSVALVPQTQLPNEQFF.

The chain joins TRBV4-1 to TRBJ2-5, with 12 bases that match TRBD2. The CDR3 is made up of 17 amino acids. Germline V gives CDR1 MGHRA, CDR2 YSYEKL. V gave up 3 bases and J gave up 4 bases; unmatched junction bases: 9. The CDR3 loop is CASSQTSGGDILETQYF. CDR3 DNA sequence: TGCGCCAGCAGCCAGACTAGCGGGGGTGATATCTTAGAGACCCAGTACTTC.

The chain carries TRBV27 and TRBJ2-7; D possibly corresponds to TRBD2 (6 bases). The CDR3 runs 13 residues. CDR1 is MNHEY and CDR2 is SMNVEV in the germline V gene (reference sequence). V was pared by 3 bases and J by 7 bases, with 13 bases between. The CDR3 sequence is CASSFWVAGEQYF. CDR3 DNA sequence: TGTGCCAGCAGTTTTTGGGTCGCGGGGGAGCAGTACTTC.

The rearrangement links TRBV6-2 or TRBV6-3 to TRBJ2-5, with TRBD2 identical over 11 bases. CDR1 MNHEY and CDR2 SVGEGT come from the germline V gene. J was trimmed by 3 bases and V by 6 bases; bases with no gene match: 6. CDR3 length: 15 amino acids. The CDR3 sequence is CASSISGLAEETQYF. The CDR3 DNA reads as TGTGCCAGCAGCATATCGGGACTAGCGGAAGAGACCCAGTACTTC.

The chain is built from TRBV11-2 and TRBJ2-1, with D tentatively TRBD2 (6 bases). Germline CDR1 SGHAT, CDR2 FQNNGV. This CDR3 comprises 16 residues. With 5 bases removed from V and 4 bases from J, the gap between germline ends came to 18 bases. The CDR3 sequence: CASSPITGLGYNEQFF. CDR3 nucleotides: TGTGCCAGCAGCCCTATAACGGGACTCGGGTACAATGAGCAGTTCTTC. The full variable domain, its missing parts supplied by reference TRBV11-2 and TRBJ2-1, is EAGVAQSPRYKIIEKRQSVAFWCNPISGHATLYWYQQILGQGPKLLIQFQNNGVVDDSQLPKDRFSAERLKGVDSTLKIQPAKLEDSAVYLCASSPITGLGYNEQFFGPGTRLTVL.

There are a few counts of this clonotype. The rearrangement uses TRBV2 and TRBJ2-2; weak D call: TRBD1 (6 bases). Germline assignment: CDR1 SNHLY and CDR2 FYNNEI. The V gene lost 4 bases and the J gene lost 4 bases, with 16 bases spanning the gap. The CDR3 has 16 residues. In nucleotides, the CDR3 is TGTGCCAGCAGTGGTGGGAACAGGGTAGTCACCGGGGAGCTGTTTTTT. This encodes CASSGGNRVVTGELFF.

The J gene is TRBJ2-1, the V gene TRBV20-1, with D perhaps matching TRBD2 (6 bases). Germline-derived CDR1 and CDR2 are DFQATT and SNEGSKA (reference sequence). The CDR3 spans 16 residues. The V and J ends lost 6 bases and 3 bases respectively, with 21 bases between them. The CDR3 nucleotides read TGCAGTGCCCGCGGGTCTGCGGGGAAAAACTACAATGAGCAGTTCTTC. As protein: CSARGSAGKNYNEQFF.

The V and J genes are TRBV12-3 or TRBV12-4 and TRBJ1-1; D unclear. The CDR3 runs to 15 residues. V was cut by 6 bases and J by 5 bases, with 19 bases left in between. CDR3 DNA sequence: TGTGCCAGCAGCCCCCATGTGGCCGCGGGGACTGAAGCTTTCTTT. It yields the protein CASSPHVAAGTEAFF.

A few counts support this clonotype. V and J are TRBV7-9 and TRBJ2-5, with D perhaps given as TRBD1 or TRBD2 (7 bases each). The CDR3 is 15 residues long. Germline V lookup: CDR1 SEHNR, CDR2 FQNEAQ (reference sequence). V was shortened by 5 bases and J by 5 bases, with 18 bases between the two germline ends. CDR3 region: CASSPEDRRGETQYF. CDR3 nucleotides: TGTGCCAGCAGCCCCGAGGACAGGCGGGGGGAGACCCAGTACTTC.

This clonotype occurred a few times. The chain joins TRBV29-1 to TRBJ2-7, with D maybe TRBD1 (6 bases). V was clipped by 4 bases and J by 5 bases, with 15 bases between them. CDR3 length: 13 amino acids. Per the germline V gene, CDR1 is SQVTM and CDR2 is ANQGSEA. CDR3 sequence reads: CSVGGRARNEQYF. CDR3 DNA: TGCAGCGTTGGGGGGCGAGCACGCAACGAGCAGTACTTC.

CDR3 nucleotides: TGTGCCAGCAGTGCTGGAGAGGTATCCCTTAAGCATTTT. Translation: CASSAGEVSLKHF. The chain links TRBV6-1 to TRBJ1-5; D is ambiguous. This CDR3 spans 13 amino acids. V was clipped by 4 bases and J by 14 bases, with 18 bases between them. Germline V lookup: CDR1 MNHNS, CDR2 SASEGT.

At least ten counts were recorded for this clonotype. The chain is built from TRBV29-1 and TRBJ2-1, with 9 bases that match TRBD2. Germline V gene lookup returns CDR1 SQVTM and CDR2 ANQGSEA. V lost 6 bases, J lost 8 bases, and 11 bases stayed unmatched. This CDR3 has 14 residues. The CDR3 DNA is TGCAGCGTGGACATAGCGGGAGTCTTGGATGAGCAGTTCTTC. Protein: CSVDIAGVLDEQFF.

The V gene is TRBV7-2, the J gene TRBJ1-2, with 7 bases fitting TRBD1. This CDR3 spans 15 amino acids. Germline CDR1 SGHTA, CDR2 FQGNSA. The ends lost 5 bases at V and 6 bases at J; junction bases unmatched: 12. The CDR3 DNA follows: TGTGCCAGCAGCCACCGACAGGGAACCCTCCATGGCTACACCTTC. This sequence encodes CASSHRQGTLHGYTF.

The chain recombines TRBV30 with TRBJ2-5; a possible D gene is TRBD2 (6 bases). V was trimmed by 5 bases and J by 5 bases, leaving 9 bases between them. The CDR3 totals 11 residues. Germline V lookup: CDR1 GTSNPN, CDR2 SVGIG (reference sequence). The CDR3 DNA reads TGTGCCTGGGGTCGGGGGGAGACCCAGTACTTC. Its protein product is CAWGRGETQYF.

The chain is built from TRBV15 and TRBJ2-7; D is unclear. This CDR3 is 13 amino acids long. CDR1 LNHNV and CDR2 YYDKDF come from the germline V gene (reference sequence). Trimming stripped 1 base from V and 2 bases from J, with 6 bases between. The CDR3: CATSRGGTYEQYF. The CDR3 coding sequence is TGTGCCACCAGCAGAGGGGGAACCTACGAGCAGTACTTC.

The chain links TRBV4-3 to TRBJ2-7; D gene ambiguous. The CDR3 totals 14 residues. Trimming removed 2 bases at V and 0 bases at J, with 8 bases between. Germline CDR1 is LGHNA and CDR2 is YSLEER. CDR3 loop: CASSQNHPSYEQYF. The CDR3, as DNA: TGCGCCAGCAGCCAAAACCACCCCTCCTACGAGCAGTACTTC.

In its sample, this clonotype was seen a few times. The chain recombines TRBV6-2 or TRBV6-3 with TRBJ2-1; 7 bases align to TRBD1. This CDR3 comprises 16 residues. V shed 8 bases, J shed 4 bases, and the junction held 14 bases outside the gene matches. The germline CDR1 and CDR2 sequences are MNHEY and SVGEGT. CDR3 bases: TGTGCCAGCGGTAGGTGGGGGACAGAGACTTACAATGAGCAGTTCTTC. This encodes CASGRWGTETYNEQFF.

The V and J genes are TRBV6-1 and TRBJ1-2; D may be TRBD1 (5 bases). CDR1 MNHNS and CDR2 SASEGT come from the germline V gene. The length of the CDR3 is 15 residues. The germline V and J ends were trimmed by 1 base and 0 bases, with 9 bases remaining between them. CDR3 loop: CASSEVAGANYGYTF. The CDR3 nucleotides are TGTGCCAGCAGTGAAGTGGCGGGGGCTAACTATGGCTACACCTTC.

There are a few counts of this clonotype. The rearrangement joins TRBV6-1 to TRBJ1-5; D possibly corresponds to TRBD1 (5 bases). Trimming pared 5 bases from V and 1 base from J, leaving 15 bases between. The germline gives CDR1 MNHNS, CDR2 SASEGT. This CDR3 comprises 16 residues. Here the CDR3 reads CASSPTGSGSNQPQHF. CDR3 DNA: TGTGCCAGCAGTCCTACAGGTAGTGGGAGCAATCAGCCCCAGCATTTT.

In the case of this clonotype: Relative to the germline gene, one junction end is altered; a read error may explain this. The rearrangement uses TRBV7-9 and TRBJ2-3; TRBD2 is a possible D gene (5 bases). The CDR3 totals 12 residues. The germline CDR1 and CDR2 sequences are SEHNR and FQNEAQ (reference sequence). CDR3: CASSRGPGLGNF. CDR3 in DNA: TGTGCCAGCAGCCGCGGACCGGGCCTCGGGAATTTT.

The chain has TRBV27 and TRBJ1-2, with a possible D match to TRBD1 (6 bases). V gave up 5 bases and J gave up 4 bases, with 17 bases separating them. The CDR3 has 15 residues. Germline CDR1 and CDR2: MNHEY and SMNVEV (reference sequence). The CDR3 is CASSQNGQPSYGYTF. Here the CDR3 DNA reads TGTGCCAGCAGTCAGAACGGACAGCCCTCCTATGGCTACACCTTC.

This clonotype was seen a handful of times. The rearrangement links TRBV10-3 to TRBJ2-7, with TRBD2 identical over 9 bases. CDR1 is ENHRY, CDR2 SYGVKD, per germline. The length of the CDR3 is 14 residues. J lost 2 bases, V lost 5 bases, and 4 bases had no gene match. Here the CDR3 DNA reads TGTGCCATCAGTTTAGCGGGGGTTACCTACGAGCAGTACTTC. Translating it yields CAISLAGVTYEQYF.

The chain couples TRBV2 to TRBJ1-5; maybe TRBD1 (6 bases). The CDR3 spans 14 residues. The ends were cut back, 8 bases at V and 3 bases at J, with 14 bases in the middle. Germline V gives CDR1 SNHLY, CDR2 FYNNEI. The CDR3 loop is CASHTGTLNQPQHF. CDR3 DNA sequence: TGTGCCAGCCACACCGGGACACTCAATCAGCCCCAGCATTTT.

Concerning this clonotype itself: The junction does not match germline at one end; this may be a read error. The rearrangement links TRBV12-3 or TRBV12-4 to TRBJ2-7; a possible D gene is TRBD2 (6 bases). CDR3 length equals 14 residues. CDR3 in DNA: TGTGCCAGCACCTTGTCCGGAGGGTCCTACGAGCCGTACTTC. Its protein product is CASTLSGGSYEPYF.

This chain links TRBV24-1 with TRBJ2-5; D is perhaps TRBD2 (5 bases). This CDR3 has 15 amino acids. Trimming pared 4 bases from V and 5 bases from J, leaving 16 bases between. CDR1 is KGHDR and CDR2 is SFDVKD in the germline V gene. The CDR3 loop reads CATSEGGAARETQYF. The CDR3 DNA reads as TGTGCCACCAGTGAAGGAGGTGCCGCCCGGGAGACCCAGTACTTC.

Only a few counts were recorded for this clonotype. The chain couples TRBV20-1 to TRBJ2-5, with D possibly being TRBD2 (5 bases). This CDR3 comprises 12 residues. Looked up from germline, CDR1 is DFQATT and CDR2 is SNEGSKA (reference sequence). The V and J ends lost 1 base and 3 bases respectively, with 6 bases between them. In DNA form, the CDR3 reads TGCAGTGCTAGAGCCGGGAAAGAGACCCAGTACTTC. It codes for CSARAGKETQYF.

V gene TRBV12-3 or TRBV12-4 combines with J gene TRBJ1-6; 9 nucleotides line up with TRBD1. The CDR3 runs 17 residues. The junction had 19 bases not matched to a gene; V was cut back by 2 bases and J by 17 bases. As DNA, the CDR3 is TGTGCCAGCAGTTTAAGTGCCTGGGGACAGGGCCCCCGAGGATTCCACTTT. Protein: CASSLSAWGQGPRGFHF.

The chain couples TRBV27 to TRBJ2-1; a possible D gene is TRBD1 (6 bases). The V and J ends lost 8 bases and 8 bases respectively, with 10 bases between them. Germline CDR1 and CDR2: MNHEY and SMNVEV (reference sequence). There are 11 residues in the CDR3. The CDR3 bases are TGTGCCAGCGGGACAAACTATGAGCAGTTCTTC. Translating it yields CASGTNYEQFF.

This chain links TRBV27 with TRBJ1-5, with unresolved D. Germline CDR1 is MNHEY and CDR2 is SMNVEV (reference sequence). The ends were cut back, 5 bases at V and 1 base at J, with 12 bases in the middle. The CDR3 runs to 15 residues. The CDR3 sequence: CASSPEVRSNQPQHF. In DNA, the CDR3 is TGTGCCAGCAGTCCTGAGGTACGGAGCAATCAGCCCCAGCATTTT.